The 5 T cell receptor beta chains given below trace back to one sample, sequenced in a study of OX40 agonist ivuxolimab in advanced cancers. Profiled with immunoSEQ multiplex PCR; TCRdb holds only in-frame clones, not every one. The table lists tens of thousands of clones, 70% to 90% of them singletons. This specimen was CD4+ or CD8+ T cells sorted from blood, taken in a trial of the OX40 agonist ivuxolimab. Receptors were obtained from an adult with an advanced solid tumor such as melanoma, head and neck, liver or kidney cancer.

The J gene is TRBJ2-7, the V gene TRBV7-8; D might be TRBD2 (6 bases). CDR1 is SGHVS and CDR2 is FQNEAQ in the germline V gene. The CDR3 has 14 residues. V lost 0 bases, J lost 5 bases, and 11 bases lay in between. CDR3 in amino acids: CASSLARLGHEQYF. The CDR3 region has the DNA TGTGCCAGCAGCTTAGCAAGACTAGGCCACGAGCAGTACTTC.

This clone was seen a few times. The CDR3 DNA reads as TGTGCCAGCAGCTTGTGGACCGGGACAACTAATGAAAAACTGTTTTTT. It encodes CASSLWTGTTNEKLFF. The J gene is TRBJ1-4, the V gene TRBV5-4; no definite D call. Germline CDR1 SGHNT, CDR2 YYREEE (reference sequence). Trimming cost V 1 base and J 0 bases, with 10 bases left between them. CDR3 length equals 16 residues.

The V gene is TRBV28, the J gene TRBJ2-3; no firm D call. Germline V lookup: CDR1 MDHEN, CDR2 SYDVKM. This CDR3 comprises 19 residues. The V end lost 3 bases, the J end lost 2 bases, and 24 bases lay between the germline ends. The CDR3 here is CASSLVSLVPGSHTDTQYF. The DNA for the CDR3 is TGTGCCAGCAGTTTGGTGTCTCTTGTCCCGGGTTCCCACACAGATACGCAGTATTTT.

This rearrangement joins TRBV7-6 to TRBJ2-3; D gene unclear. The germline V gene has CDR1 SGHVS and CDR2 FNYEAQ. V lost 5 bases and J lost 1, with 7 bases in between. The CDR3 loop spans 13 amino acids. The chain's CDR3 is CASSPPGTDTQYF. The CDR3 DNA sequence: TGTGCCAGCAGCCCCCCTGGCACAGATACGCAGTATTTT.

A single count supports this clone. In DNA form, the CDR3 reads TGTGCCAGCAGCGGGACAGGGGGCGAAAACATTCAGTACTTC. Its protein is CASSGTGGENIQYF. The chain couples TRBV5-4 to TRBJ2-4; 12 bases map to TRBD1. The junction had 1 base not matched to a gene; V was cut back by 4 bases and J by 5 bases. From germline, CDR1 is SGHNT and CDR2 YYREEE (reference sequence). The CDR3 is 14 amino acids.